This T cell receptor (beta chain) is drawn from a study of cytotoxic CD8 clonotypes in ibrutinib-treated CLL. In the study overall: Response sampling came at median around 12 months of treatment, ranging about 6 to 36 months.

Library input was around 2 micrograms of DNA from cryopreserved PBMCs. Study results and caveats: The study found clonality rose at ibrutinib response, then fell toward baseline at progression. T-cell clonality at baseline went above that of age-matched healthy donors and rose and fell with circulating CD8+ T-cell counts.

The protocol was immunoSEQ multiplex PCR, while the TCRdb copy is restricted to in-frame clones and leaves out a portion. The sample shows around 50,000 clones, around three fifths of them seen only once. Points on this clone: The antigen is undetermined.

This clonotype was obtained from a human donor with chronic lymphocytic leukemia. Here the sequenced sample was PBMCs, taken after 24 months of ibrutinib treatment.

CDR3: CASSQDLGVPDQAQRPYGYTF. In DNA, the CDR3 is TGCGCCAGCAGCCAAGATCTTGGGGTCCCAGATCAGGCCCAGAGGCCCTATGGCTACACCTTC. This chain connects TRBV4-1 to TRBJ1-2; D ambiguous. Germline V gene lookup returns CDR1 MGHRA and CDR2 YSYEKL. This CDR3 has 21 residues. Trimming removed 0 bases at V and 4 bases at J, with 30 bases between.